The rows below give T cell receptor beta chains drawn from one sample of a study of CD8+ T cells in alopecia areata. Generated by immunoSEQ multiplex PCR, the TCRdb table keeps only in-frame clones and is missing some. The sample holds approximately 170,000 clones, approximately 56% seen once. The specimen was CD4+ T cells sorted from blood, collected at week 4, from a patient treated with tofacitinib. The source is a human donor with alopecia areata. CDR3s include the opening cysteine and the closing phenylalanine or tryptophan. D genes are given only for firm matches. Part of the rows lack a size; the others show once, few, many or a class for expanded clones.

clone size,V gene,J gene,D gene,CDR3 protein,CDR3 DNA
few,TRBV29-1,TRBJ2-1,TRBD1,CSVGRWSGGNNEQFF,TGCAGCGTTGGAAGGTGGTCAGGGGGAAACAATGAGCAGTTCTTC
once,TRBV9,TRBJ2-5,.,CASSVGRDFQETQYF,TGTGCCAGCAGCGTGGGTCGGGACTTCCAAGAGACCCAGTACTTC
.,TRBV29-1,TRBJ2-1,TRBD2,CSATGTSGTDEQFF,TGCAGCGCTACCGGGACTAGCGGGACCGATGAGCAGTTCTTC
many,TRBV7-8,TRBJ1-5,.,CASSLDQGNQPQHF,TGTGCCAGCAGCTTAGATCAAGGGAATCAGCCCCAGCATTTT
.,TRBV30,TRBJ2-1,TRBD1,CAWSGDSYNEQFF,TGTGCCTGGAGTGGGGACAGTTACAATGAGCAGTTCTTC
few,TRBV29-1,TRBJ1-2,.,CSALAADSGGYTF,TGCAGCGCCCTGGCGGCAGATTCAGGCGGCTACACCTTC
.,TRBV28,TRBJ2-1,TRBD2,CASRLSAGGSSYNEQFF,TGTGCCAGCAGACTATCAGCGGGAGGGAGCTCCTACAATGAGCAGTTCTTC
.,TRBV7-2,TRBJ2-4,.,CASSPTSAKNIQYF,TGTGCCAGCAGCCCCACCTCAGCCAAAAACATTCAGTACTTC
.,TRBV7-3,TRBJ2-1,.,CASSDGQYDEQFF,TGTGCCAGCAGCGACGGACAGTACGATGAGCAGTTCTTC
.,TRBV30,TRBJ2-5,.,CAWATPFSGRETQYF,TGTGCCTGGGCCACACCCTTTTCGGGGCGAGAGACCCAGTACTTC
few,TRBV7-2,TRBJ1-5,.,CASTSGPGQPQHF,TGTGCCAGCACCTCGGGCCCCGGTCAGCCCCAGCATTTT
.,TRBV2,TRBJ1-2,TRBD1,CASSVEGAGYGYTF,TGTGCCAGCAGTGTGGAGGGGGCCGGCTATGGCTACACCTTC
once,TRBV29-1,TRBJ2-7,.,CSVHVNRFFYEQYF,TGCAGCGTCCACGTCAACAGGTTTTTCTACGAGCAGTACTTC
.,TRBV15,TRBJ2-5,.,CATSRDSRGETQYF,TGTGCCACCAGCAGAGATAGTAGGGGGGAGACCCAGTACTTC
.,TRBV7-8,TRBJ2-5,.,CASSLGSETQYF,TGTGCCAGCAGCTTAGGGTCAGAGACCCAGTACTTC
.,TRBV25-1,TRBJ2-7,TRBD1,CASSDSRTGSRKQYF,TGTGCCAGCAGTGATTCAAGGACAGGATCAAGAAAGCAGTACTTC
.,TRBV6-1,TRBJ2-7,TRBD1,CASNLDRFYEQYF,TGTGCCAGCAACCTGGACAGGTTTTACGAGCAGTACTTC
.,TRBV19,TRBJ1-1,.,CASRDPVGGLKNTEAFF,TGTGCCAGTAGAGACCCGGTGGGAGGGCTAAAGAACACTGAAGCTTTCTTT
.,TRBV5-1,TRBJ2-7,.,CASSLGPRRIEYF,TGCGCCAGCAGCTTGGGCCCGCGGAGGATCGAGTACTTC
.,TRBV29-1,TRBJ2-2,TRBD1,CSAGGQGVRGTGELFF,TGCAGCGCGGGGGGACAGGGGGTGCGTGGCACCGGGGAGCTGTTTTTT
once,TRBV20-1,TRBJ1-5,.,CSAGTQAQHF,TGCAGTGCTGGAACTCAGGCCCAGCATTTT
few,TRBV11-2,TRBJ2-6,.,CASADSGANVLTF,TGTGCCAGCGCGGATTCTGGGGCCAACGTCCTGACTTTC
.,TRBV29-1,TRBJ2-5,TRBD2,CSVEAGGTKETQYF,TGCAGCGTTGAAGCGGGGGGAACAAAAGAGACCCAGTACTTC
.,TRBV27,TRBJ1-2,TRBD1,CASSPGQGTYGYTF,TGTGCCAGCAGCCCAGGACAGGGGACCTATGGCTACACCTTC
.,TRBV2,TRBJ1-2,.,CASSRREDRGYGYTF,TGTGCCAGCAGTCGAAGAGAGGACAGAGGGTATGGCTACACCTTC
.,TRBV10-3,TRBJ2-7,TRBD2,CAIKGLAGVGEQYF,TGTGCCATCAAAGGACTAGCGGGAGTTGGGGAGCAGTACTTC
.,TRBV2,TRBJ1-2,.,CASSGDRPSYTF,TGTGCCAGCAGTGGTGACAGGCCAAGCTACACCTTC
once,TRBV30,TRBJ2-3,.,CAWTPGDTQYF,TGTGCCTGGACCCCGGGAGATACGCAGTATTTT
few,TRBV9,TRBJ1-1,.,CASSTLRTEAFF,TGTGCCAGCAGCACCCTAAGAACTGAAGCTTTCTTT
few,TRBV29-1,TRBJ1-2,.,CSVESGANYGYTF,TGCAGCGTTGAATCAGGGGCGAACTATGGCTACACCTTC
.,TRBV29-1,TRBJ1-1,TRBD1,CSTPKGTGAPNTEAFF,TGCAGCACTCCAAAAGGGACAGGGGCCCCGAACACTGAAGCTTTCTTT
.,TRBV2,TRBJ1-5,.,CASSEAKGVGNQPQHF,TGTGCCAGCAGTGAAGCGAAGGGGGTGGGGAATCAGCCCCAGCATTTT
.,TRBV28,TRBJ2-7,.,CASSSPSGSPYEQYF,TGTGCCAGCAGCTCACCGAGTGGCAGCCCCTACGAGCAGTACTTC
.,TRBV29-1,TRBJ2-7,TRBD2,CSVGTSGSYEQYF,TGCAGCGTCGGGACTAGCGGGAGCTACGAGCAGTACTTC
.,TRBV6-5,TRBJ2-7,.,CASSYRYEQYF,TGTGCCAGCAGTTACCGGTACGAGCAGTACTTC
.,TRBV29-1,TRBJ1-1,TRBD1,CSVGTGGGRAFF,TGCAGCGTTGGGACAGGGGGCGGAAGAGCTTTCTTT
.,TRBV18,TRBJ2-3,.,CASAGATDTQYF,TGTGCCAGCGCAGGGGCCACAGATACGCAGTATTTT
few,TRBV30,TRBJ1-2,TRBD1,CAGGQGADYGYTF,TGTGCCGGAGGGCAGGGGGCGGACTATGGCTACACCTTC
few,TRBV6-5,TRBJ2-3,TRBD1,CASSYSNRGAGDTQYF,TGTGCCAGCAGTTACTCGAACAGGGGCGCTGGAGATACGCAGTATTTT
few,TRBV18,TRBJ1-5,TRBD1,CASSKGGTGQGNQPQHF,TGTGCCAGCTCAAAGGGAGGGACGGGACAGGGCAATCAGCCCCAGCATTTT